The rows below give T cell receptor beta chains drawn from one sample of a study of blood T cell repertoires in COVID-19. The repertoire was sequenced with immunoSEQ multiplex PCR; TCRdb's copy has only in-frame clones and lacks some. The sample contains fewer than 350,000 clones, roughly nine tenths of which appear only once. Sequences were obtained from peripheral blood. The source of these receptors is a woman in her twenties or thirties with COVID-19, enrolled during active disease. Each CDR3 is given with its conserved first and last residue. The D gene is left open where the match is weak. Clone size is stated in some rows and not others, as once, few, many or a class when expanded.

j_gene	v_gene	d_gene	abundance	CDR3nt	CDR3aa
TRBJ2-1	TRBV6-5	NA	NA	TGTGCCAGCCGGAAACTCCCAGGGGTTGAGCAGTTCTTC	CASRKLPGVEQFF
TRBJ1-5	TRBV3-1/TRBV3-2	NA	once	TGTGCCAGCAGCCCTAAGGGGTCGAGCAATCAGCCCCAGCATTTT	CASSPKGSSNQPQHF
TRBJ2-1	TRBV5-6	NA	NA	TGTGCCAGCAGCCTCGGGTTGTCCTCCTACAATGAGCAGTTCTTC	CASSLGLSSYNEQFF
TRBJ1-1	TRBV19	NA	NA	TGTGCCACCTTACAGGGTGAAGCTTTCTTT	CATLQGEAFF
TRBJ2-6	TRBV24-1	NA	NA	TGTGCCACCAGTGACCCGCCGCGGGGGGCCAACGTCCTGACTTTC	CATSDPPRGANVLTF
TRBJ1-4	TRBV19	NA	NA	TGTGCCAGTAATAGGCAGGGGTTGGCGGAAAAACTGTTTTTT	CASNRQGLAEKLFF
TRBJ1-1	TRBV10-3	TRBD1	NA	TGTGCCATCAGTGGTGACAGGGGGCGCGGGGACACTGAAGCTTTCTTT	CAISGDRGRGDTEAFF
TRBJ1-2	TRBV3-1/TRBV3-2	TRBD1	NA	TGTGCCAGCAGCCCCGGGACAGGGACTGATAACTATGGCTACACCTTC	CASSPGTGTDNYGYTF
TRBJ2-5	TRBV15	TRBD2	NA	TGTGCCACCAGCAGAGAAACTTCGGGAGGGGAGACCCAGTACTTC	CATSRETSGGETQYF
TRBJ1-6	TRBV14	NA	NA	TGTGCCAGCAGCCCTTCCTTCGGGGGTTCACCCCTCCACTTT	CASSPSFGGSPLHF
TRBJ1-2	TRBV25-1	NA	NA	TGTGCCAGCAGACGATCAGGGGTCGACTATGGCTACACCTTC	CASRRSGVDYGYTF
TRBJ2-3	TRBV2	NA	NA	TGTGCCAGCGGGGTTTTTCGACAGGCTAGCACAGATACGCAGTATTTT	CASGVFRQASTDTQYF
TRBJ1-5	TRBV28	NA	NA	TGTGCCAGCAGAACTCAGGGACTTCAGCCCCAGCATTTT	CASRTQGLQPQHF
TRBJ2-3	TRBV29-1	NA	NA	TGCAGCGTTCACGGGGATACGCAGTATTTT	CSVHGDTQYF
TRBJ2-7	TRBV7-6	TRBD2	NA	TGTGCCAGCAGCCCACAGTGGGGGACTAGCGGGGCCAAAAGGTACGAGCAGTACTTC	CASSPQWGTSGAKRYEQYF
TRBJ2-7	TRBV7-6	NA	NA	TGTGCCAGCAGCTTAGCGGAGGGGGGGCGGTACGAGCAGTACTTC	CASSLAEGGRYEQYF
TRBJ2-1	TRBV19	TRBD2	NA	TGTGCCAGTAGTATTACTAGCGGGGGGAATGAGCAGTTCTTC	CASSITSGGNEQFF
TRBJ2-7	TRBV7-9	NA	NA	TGTGCCAGCAGAGCGGACAGAACGGGCTACGAGCAGTACTTC	CASRADRTGYEQYF
TRBJ2-3	TRBV11-3	TRBD2	NA	TGTGCCAGCAGCTCGGGACTAGCGGGGGATACGCAGTATTTT	CASSSGLAGDTQYF
TRBJ1-1	TRBV7-9	TRBD1	NA	TGTGCCAGCAGCTTGACAGGGGGCGAGATGACTGAAGCTTTCTTT	CASSLTGGEMTEAFF
TRBJ2-5	TRBV9	TRBD2	NA	TGTGCCAGCAGCGGGCCGGGACTAGCGGGGGGCCGGGAGACCCAGTACTTC	CASSGPGLAGGRETQYF
TRBJ2-2	TRBV11-3	NA	once	TGTGCCAGCAGCTTAGGCACAGCTAACACCGGGGAGCTGTTTTTT	CASSLGTANTGELFF
TRBJ2-3	TRBV18	TRBD1	NA	TGTGCCAGCTCACAAGACAGGGGTCCAACAGATACGCAGTATTTT	CASSQDRGPTDTQYF
TRBJ1-2	TRBV3-1/TRBV3-2	NA	NA	TGTGCCAGCAGCCAGACGGGACTGCCATATGGCTACACCTTC	CASSQTGLPYGYTF